These 22 T cell receptor beta chains originate from one sample sequenced in a study of response to subunit inactivated influenza vaccine. MiXCR, run by TCRdb on the RT-PCR reads, gives a single entry per CDR3 protein. Altogether 300,000 to 350,000 distinct CDR3 sequences are present, around 20% being singletons, with the ten largest covering approximately 10%. Sequenced material: PBMCs from blood, taken about 20 months after vaccination. Receptors were obtained from a man in his fifties or sixties who received an inactivated influenza vaccine.

The rearrangement uses TRBV4-1 and TRBJ2-7; no reliable D call. V was shortened by 2 bases and J by 0 bases, with 8 bases between the two germline ends. Germline V CDR1 and CDR2: MGHRA, YSYEKL. CDR3 length: 14 amino acids. The CDR3 spells CASSQNSRSYEQYF. CDR3 coding DNA: TGCGCCAGCAGCCAAAACTCGCGCTCCTACGAGCAGTACTTC.

This chain connects TRBV4-3 to TRBJ1-6, with D possibly TRBD1 on 5 matching bases. Trimming left V 0 bases short and J 9 bases short, with 12 bases between. Germline assignment: CDR1 LGHNA and CDR2 YSLEER. This CDR3 is 15 amino acids long. The CDR3 DNA reads as TGCGCCAGCAGCCAAGATGGGACTTCGGGTTCACCCCTCCACTTT. Residues: CASSQDGTSGSPLHF.

The V gene is TRBV6-5, the J gene TRBJ2-2; D not resolved. The V gene's germline CDR1 is MNHEY and CDR2 SVGAGI. The CDR3 extends over 15 amino acids. V was clipped by 2 bases and J by 6 bases, with 13 bases between them. The DNA of the CDR3 is TGTGCCAGCAGTTACGGGATGGGGTTCTCCGGGGAGCTGTTTTTT. Protein sequence: CASSYGMGFSGELFF.

The V gene is TRBV20-1, the J gene TRBJ2-3; no clear D. The V end lost 1 base, the J end lost 4 bases, and 9 bases lay between the germline ends. The germline V gene has CDR1 DFQATT and CDR2 SNEGSKA (reference sequence). The CDR3 spans 13 residues. DNA for the CDR3: TGCAGTGCTAGAGTGGCCTCCCCAGATACGCAGTATTTT. It yields the protein CSARVASPDTQYF.

This clonotype was observed a few times. V gene TRBV18 combines with J gene TRBJ1-1; TRBD1 aligns across 11 bases. The germline CDR1 and CDR2 sequences are KGHSH and LQKENI. The CDR3 contains 16 residues. Trimming took 0 bases from V and 4 from J; bases not matched to a gene: 4. The CDR3, as DNA: TGTGCCAGCTCACCACCCTTCGGGACAGGGGGCACTGAAGCTTTCTTT. Protein product: CASSPPFGTGGTEAFF.

The chain carries TRBV12-3 or TRBV12-4 and TRBJ1-2, with D possibly being TRBD1 (6 bases). This CDR3 contains 13 residues. V gave up 7 bases and J gave up 8 bases, with 17 bases separating them. The CDR3 spells CASTTGSRLGYTF. The CDR3, as DNA: TGTGCCAGCACGACAGGATCGCGTCTAGGCTACACCTTC.

This clonotype showed up just a few times. The chain has TRBV20-1 and TRBJ2-4; no firm D call. V lost 3 bases and J 0 bases, leaving 6 bases between the germline ends. CDR3 length equals 13 residues. From germline, CDR1 is DFQATT and CDR2 SNEGSKA (reference sequence). CDR3 sequence: CSASRTAKNIQYF. In nucleotides, the CDR3 is TGCAGTGCTAGTCGGACAGCCAAAAACATTCAGTACTTC.

This clonotype was recorded a few times. The rearrangement uses TRBV7-2 and TRBJ2-1, with 10 bases identical to TRBD2. CDR1 SGHTA and CDR2 FQGNSA come from the germline V gene. The J segment lost 4 bases and the V segment lost 5 bases, leaving 5 bases of the junction unmatched. The CDR3 totals 15 residues. CDR3 nucleotides: TGTGCCAGCAGCCTCGGACTAGCGGAATACAATGAGCAGTTCTTC. Its translation is CASSLGLAEYNEQFF.

The chain has TRBV12-3 or TRBV12-4 and TRBJ2-1; 10 nucleotides line up with TRBD2. Trimming cost V 7 bases and J 4 bases; bases outside gene matches: 7. CDR3 length: 15 amino acids. CDR3 sequence (DNA): TGTGCCAGCACCCTTAGCGGGGGGCGATACAATGAGCAGTTCTTC. Translated: CASTLSGGRYNEQFF.

Only a few counts were recorded for this clonotype. This chain links TRBV20-1 with TRBJ2-3; D gene uncertain. This CDR3 has 13 residues. In germline, CDR1 is DFQATT, CDR2 SNEGSKA (reference sequence). The ends were cut back, 3 bases at V and 6 bases at J, with 13 bases in the middle. CDR3 sequence: CSASLVVGDTQYF. The DNA for the CDR3 is TGCAGTGCTAGTCTTGTCGTTGGGGATACGCAGTATTTT.

This clonotype showed up just a few times. The rearrangement links TRBV7-2 to TRBJ1-2; TRBD1 aligns across 7 bases. The CDR3 runs to 15 residues. Trimming at V came to 5 bases and at J to 5 bases, leaving 11 bases not matched to a gene. The germline gives CDR1 SGHTA, CDR2 FQGNSA. The CDR3 coding sequence is TGTGCCAGCAGCCCCGGACAGGCGATTATTTATGGCTACACCTTC. Protein product: CASSPGQAIIYGYTF.

This clonotype was observed a handful of times. This chain uses TRBV15 with TRBJ2-2; possible D gene TRBD2, 7 bases. The CDR3 spans 16 residues. CDR1 and CDR2 from the germline V gene are LNHNV and YYDKDF (reference sequence). Trimming removed 4 bases from V and 0 bases from J, with 12 bases in between. CDR3 bases: TGTGCCACCAGCAAGGGGCGGGGGCCGAACACCGGGGAGCTGTTTTTT. It yields the protein CATSKGRGPNTGELFF.

Notes on this clonotype: One junction end does not reproduce the germline sequence, and a read error may be involved. This chain connects TRBV7-7 to TRBJ2-5; a weak D match, TRBD1 (5 bases). The CDR3 is 15 residues long. CDR1 and CDR2 (germline): SSHAT, FNYEAQ (reference sequence). DNA for the CDR3: TGTGCTAGCAGCTTAGGTGCAGGGCGGCAGGAGACCCAGTACTTC. Its translation is CASSLGAGRQETQYF.

This clonotype was counted only a few times. This sequence joins TRBV12-3 or TRBV12-4 and TRBJ2-3; no reliable D call. V gave up 5 bases and J gave up 4 bases, with 19 bases separating them. The CDR3 length is 16 residues. The CDR3 region is CASSRADLQKADTQYF. The CDR3 DNA is TGTGCCAGCAGTCGGGCGGACCTTCAAAAGGCAGATACGCAGTATTTT.

The chain combines TRBV6-2 or TRBV6-3 with TRBJ1-4; the D is unclear. Germline V gives CDR1 MNHEY, CDR2 SVGEGT. The CDR3 spans 15 residues. Trimming stripped 6 bases from V and 3 bases from J, with 14 bases between. This chain's CDR3 is CASSRRPGANEKLFF. Written as DNA, the CDR3 is TGTGCCAGCAGCCGCCGACCGGGAGCTAATGAAAAACTGTTTTTT.

The chain employs TRBV18 and TRBJ2-3, with 10 nucleotides matching TRBD2. Germline lookup yields CDR1 KGHSH and CDR2 LQKENI. The trim removed 3 bases at V and 0 bases at J, leaving 12 bases unmatched. This CDR3 is built from 19 residues. The CDR3 DNA reads as TGTGCCAGCTCACCTCGTAGGACTAGCGGATTAACTAGCACAGATACGCAGTATTTT. Residues: CASSPRRTSGLTSTDTQYF. The variable domain in full, with the rest retrieved from reference TRBV18 and TRBJ2-3, is NAGVMQNPRHLVRRRGQEARLRCSPMKGHSHVYWYRQLPEEGLKFMVYLQKENIIDESGMPKERFSAEFPKEGPSILRIQQVVRGDSAAYFCASSPRRTSGLTSTDTQYFGPGTRLTVL.

This clonotype was recorded a few times. V usage is TRBV20-1 and J usage is TRBJ1-4; 7 bases line up with TRBD1. Germline CDR1 and CDR2: DFQATT and SNEGSKA (reference sequence). The CDR3 contains 15 residues. Trimming removed 5 bases from V and 4 bases from J; junction bases left unmatched: 10. CDR3 in DNA: TGCAGTGCTCTCGGGGGGGACAGCCTTAATGAAAAACTGTTTTTT. Translated: CSALGGDSLNEKLFF.

The gene calls are TRBV12-3 or TRBV12-4 and TRBJ1-2, with D unclear. Trimming took 5 bases from V and 0 from J, leaving 16 bases between them. The CDR3 is made up of 16 amino acids. The CDR3 DNA reads as TGTGCCAGCAGTCCCGGGTTGGGGAGATCTAACTATGGCTACACCTTC. As protein: CASSPGLGRSNYGYTF.

The V and J genes are TRBV19 and TRBJ2-5; D not resolved. Trimming shortened V by 3 bases and J by 4 bases, and 15 bases separated the two germline ends. The CDR3 has 15 residues. CDR1 LNHDA and CDR2 SQIVND come from the germline V gene (reference sequence). DNA of the CDR3: TGTGCCAGTAGTATTTCACCAGTGGGGTCAGAGACCCAGTACTTC. Amino acids: CASSISPVGSETQYF.

This clonotype was counted between two and nine times. The chain combines TRBV20-1 with TRBJ2-5, with TRBD1 matching over 9 bases. The CDR3 contains 16 residues. V was clipped by 3 bases and J by 2 bases; unmatched bases: 10. The germline V gene has CDR1 DFQATT and CDR2 SNEGSKA (reference sequence). The CDR3 DNA is TGCAGTGCTAGGGGGCAGACAGGGGGTTATCAAGAGACCCAGTACTTC. Amino acid sequence: CSARGQTGGYQETQYF.

This clonotype was seen only a few times. J is TRBJ2-5 and V is TRBV27, with D hard to call. This CDR3 contains 15 residues. Germline V lookup: CDR1 MNHEY, CDR2 SMNVEV (reference sequence). V lost 5 bases to trimming and J lost 0 bases, with 13 bases between them. CDR3 loop: CASSPQIADQETQYF. The CDR3 DNA reads TGTGCCAGCAGTCCACAGATAGCAGACCAAGAGACCCAGTACTTC.

The chain joins TRBV29-1 to TRBJ2-5, with 12 bases identical to TRBD2. There are 15 residues in the CDR3. With 1 base clipped from V and 4 bases from J, the junction kept 4 bases outside the gene matches. The germline CDR1 and CDR2 sequences are SQVTM and ANQGSEA. DNA for the CDR3: TGCAGCGTTGAAGGGACTAGCGGGAAGGGAGAGACCCAGTACTTC. The encoded protein is CSVEGTSGKGETQYF. Based on the CDR3 plus reference TRBV29-1 and TRBJ2-5, the full variable domain is SAVISQKPSRDICQRGTSLTIQCQVDSQVTMMFWYRQQPGQSLTLIATANQGSEATYESGFVIDKFPISRPNLTFSTLTVSNMSPEDSSIYLCSVEGTSGKGETQYFGPGTRLLVL.